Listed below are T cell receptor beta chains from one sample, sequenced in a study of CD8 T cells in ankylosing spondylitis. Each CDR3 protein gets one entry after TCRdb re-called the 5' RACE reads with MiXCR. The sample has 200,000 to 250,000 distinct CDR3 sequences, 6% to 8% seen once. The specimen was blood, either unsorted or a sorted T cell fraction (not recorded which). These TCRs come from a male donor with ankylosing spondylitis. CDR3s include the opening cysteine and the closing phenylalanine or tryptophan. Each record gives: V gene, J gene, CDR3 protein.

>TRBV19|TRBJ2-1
CASNQGVNEQFF
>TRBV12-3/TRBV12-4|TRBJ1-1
CASRYRGNTEAFF
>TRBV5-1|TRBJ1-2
CASRGTGGDYGYTF
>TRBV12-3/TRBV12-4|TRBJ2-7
CASRWDSDSEQYF
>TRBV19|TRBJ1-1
CASSIGGQGNTEAFF
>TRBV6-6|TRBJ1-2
CASSYRDSTGYTF
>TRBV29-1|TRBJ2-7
CSVTKGPERNEQYF
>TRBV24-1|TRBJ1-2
CATSGSDLNYGYTF
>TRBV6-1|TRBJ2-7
CASRPPRSSSYEQYF
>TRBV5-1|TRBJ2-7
CASSDPYEQYF
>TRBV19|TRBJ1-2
CASRNTSDRPINYGYTF
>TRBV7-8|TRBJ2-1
CASSLGQGAVNEQFF
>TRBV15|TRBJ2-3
CATGTRGGDTQYF
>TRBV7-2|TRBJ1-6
CASRFPETGSSYNSPLHF
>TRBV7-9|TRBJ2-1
CASSPSGRSANEQFF
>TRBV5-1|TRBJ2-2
CASSFYRQGANTGELFF
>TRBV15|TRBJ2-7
CATSRPDIRNIYEQYF
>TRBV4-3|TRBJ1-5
CASSQDWGGENQPQHF
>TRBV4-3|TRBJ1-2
CASSQPRDGSYGYTF
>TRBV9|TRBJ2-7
CASSALAGFSYEQYF
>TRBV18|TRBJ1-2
CASSPSTGGLYGYTF
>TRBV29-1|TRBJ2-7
CSVEREGYEQYF
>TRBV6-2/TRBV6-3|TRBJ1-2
CASASGTANGYTF
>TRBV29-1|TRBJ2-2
CSVVGGRSGELFF
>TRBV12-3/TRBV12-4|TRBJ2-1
CASSPYRKNEQFF
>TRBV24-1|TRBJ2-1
CATSDPGPKPQDEQFF
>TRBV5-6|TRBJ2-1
CASSLWDGRGNEQFF
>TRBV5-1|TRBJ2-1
CASSFIGLPSEQFF
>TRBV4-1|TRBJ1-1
CASSQEGRPNTEAFF
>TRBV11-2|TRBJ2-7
CASSFGNMRYEQYF
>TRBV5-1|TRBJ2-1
CASTLTTGRGNEQFF
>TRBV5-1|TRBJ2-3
CASSFGLAGRTDTQYF
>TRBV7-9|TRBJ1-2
CASSPNQAGLYGYTF
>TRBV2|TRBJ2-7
CASRSTGASLF
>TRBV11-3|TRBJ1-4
CASSETGTGKLFF
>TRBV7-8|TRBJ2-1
CASSLALGARGYEQFF
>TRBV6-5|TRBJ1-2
CASSSPSGQTNYGYTF
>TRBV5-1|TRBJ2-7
CASSDTGSGYEQYF
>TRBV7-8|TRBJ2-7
CASSLAVAMRSYEQYF
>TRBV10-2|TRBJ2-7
CASSADWYEQYF
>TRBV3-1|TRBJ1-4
CARCPGQWVEATNEKLFF
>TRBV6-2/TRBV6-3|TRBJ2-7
CASSLLTPGLAFDEQYF
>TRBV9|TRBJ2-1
CASSLRQGARNEQFF
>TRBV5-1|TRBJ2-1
CASSSRSSYNEQFF
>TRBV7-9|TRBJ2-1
CASSPGFYEQFF
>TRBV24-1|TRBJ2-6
CATSDSWAGTGSISGANVLTF
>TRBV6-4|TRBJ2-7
CASSDTSYSYEQYF
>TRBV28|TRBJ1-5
CASSDGPGGNQPQHF
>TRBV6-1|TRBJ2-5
CASGGRGPRWEEETQYF
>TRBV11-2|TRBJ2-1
CASSFPLSGRATDEQFF
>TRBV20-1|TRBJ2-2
CSARDLREGRTGELFF
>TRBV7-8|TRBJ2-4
CASSDTGGKNIQYF
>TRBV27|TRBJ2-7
CASTNRGGYEQYF
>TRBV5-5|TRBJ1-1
CASSLATPNTEAFF
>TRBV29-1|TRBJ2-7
CSVSGQGVNEQYF
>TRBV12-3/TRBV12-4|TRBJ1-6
CASSSGNSPLHF
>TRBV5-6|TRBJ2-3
CASQLAGGLGDTQYF
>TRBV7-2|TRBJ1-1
CASSLVTGGTAFF
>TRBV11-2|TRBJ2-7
CASSFPLGQGTSYEQYF
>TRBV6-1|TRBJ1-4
CASIRTDRVGEKLFF